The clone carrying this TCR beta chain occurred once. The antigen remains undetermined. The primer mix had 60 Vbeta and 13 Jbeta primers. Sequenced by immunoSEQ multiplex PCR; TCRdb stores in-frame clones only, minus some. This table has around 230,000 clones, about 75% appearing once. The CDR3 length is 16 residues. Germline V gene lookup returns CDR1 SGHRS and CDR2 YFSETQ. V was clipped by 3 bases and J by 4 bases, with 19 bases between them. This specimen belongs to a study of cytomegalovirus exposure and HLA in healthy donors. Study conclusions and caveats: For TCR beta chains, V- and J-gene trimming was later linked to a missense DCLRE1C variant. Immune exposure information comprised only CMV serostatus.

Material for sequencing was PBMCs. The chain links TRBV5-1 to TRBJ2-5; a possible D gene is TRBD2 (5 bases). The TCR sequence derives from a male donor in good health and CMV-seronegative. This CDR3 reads CASSYGFGSRGETQYF. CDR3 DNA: TGCGCCAGCAGCTACGGGTTTGGGTCCCGGGGAGAGACCCAGTACTTC.